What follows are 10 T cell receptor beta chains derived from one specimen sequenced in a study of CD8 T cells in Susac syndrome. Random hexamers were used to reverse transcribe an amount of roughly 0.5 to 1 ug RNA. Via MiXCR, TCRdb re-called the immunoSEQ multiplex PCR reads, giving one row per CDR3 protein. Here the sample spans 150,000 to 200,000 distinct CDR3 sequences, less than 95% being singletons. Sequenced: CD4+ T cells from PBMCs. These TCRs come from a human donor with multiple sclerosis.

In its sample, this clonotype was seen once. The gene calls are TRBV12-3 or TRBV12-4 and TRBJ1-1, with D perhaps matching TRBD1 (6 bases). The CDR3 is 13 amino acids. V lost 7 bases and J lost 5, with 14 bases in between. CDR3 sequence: CASTLTGKTEAFF. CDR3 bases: TGTGCCAGCACCTTGACAGGAAAAACTGAAGCTTTCTTT.

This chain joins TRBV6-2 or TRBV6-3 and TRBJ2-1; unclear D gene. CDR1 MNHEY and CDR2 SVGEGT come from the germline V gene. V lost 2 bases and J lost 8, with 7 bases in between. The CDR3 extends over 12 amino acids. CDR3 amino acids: CASSYTLDEQFF. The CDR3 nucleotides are TGTGCCAGCAGTTACACTTTGGATGAGCAGTTCTTC.

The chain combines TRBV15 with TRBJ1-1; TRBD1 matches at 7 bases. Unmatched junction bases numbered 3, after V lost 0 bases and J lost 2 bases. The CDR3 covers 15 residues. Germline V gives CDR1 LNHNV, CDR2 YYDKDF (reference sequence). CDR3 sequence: CATSRDRQGNTEAFF. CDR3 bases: TGTGCCACCAGCAGAGACCGACAGGGTAACACTGAAGCTTTCTTT.

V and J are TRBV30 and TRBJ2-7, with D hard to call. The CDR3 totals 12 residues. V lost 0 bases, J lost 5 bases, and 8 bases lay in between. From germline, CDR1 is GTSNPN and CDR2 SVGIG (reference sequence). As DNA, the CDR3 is TGTGCCTGGAGTGTACTTACGGACGAGCAGTACTTC. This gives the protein CAWSVLTDEQYF. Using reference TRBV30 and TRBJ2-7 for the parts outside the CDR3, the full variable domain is SQTIHQWPATLVQPVGSPLSLECTVEGTSNPNLYWYRQAAGRGLQLLFYSVGIGQISSEVPQNLSASRPQDRQFILSSKKLLLSDSGFYLCAWSVLTDEQYFGPGTRLTVT.

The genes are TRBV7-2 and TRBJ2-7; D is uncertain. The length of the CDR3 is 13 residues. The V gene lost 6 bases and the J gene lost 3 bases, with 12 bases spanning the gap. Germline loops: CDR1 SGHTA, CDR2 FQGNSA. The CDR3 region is CASRATVSYEQYF. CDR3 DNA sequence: TGTGCCAGCAGAGCCACCGTGAGCTACGAGCAGTACTTC. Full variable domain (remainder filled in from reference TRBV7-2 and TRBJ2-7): GAGVSQSPSNKVTEKGKDVELRCDPISGHTALYWYRQSLGQGLEFLIYFQGNSAPDKSGLPSDRFSAERTGGSVSTLTIQRTQQEDSAVYLCASRATVSYEQYFGPGTRLTVT.

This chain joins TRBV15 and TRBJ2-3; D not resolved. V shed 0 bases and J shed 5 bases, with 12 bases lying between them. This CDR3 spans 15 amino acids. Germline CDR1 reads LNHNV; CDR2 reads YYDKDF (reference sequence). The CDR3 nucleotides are TGTGCCACCAGCAGAGATGGTCAACTTGGAGATACGCAGTATTTT. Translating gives CATSRDGQLGDTQYF.

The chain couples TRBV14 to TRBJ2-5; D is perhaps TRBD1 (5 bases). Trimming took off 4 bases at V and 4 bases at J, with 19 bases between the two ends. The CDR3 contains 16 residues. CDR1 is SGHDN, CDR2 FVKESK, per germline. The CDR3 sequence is CASSRSVGAPGETQYF. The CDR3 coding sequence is TGTGCCAGCAGCCGTTCCGTTGGGGCCCCAGGAGAGACCCAGTACTTC.

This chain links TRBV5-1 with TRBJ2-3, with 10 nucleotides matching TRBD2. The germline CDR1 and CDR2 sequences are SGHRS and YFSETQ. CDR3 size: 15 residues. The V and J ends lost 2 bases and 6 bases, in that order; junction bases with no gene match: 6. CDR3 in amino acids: CASSLPLAGADTQYF. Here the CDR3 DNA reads TGCGCCAGCAGCTTACCCCTAGCGGGAGCGGATACGCAGTATTTT.

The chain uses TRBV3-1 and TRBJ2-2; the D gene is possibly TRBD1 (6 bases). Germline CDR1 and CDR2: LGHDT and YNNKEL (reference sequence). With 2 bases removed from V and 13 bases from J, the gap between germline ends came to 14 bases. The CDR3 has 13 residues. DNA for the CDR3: TGTGCCAGCAGCCAAATGGGACAAAAGGTGCTGTTTTTT. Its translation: CASSQMGQKVLFF.

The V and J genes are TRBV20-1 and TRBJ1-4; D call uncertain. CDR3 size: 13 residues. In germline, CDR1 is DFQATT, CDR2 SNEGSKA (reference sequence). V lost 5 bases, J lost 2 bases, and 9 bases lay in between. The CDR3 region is CSARIRTNEKLFF. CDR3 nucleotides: TGCAGTGCTCGTATCCGGACTAATGAAAAACTGTTTTTT.